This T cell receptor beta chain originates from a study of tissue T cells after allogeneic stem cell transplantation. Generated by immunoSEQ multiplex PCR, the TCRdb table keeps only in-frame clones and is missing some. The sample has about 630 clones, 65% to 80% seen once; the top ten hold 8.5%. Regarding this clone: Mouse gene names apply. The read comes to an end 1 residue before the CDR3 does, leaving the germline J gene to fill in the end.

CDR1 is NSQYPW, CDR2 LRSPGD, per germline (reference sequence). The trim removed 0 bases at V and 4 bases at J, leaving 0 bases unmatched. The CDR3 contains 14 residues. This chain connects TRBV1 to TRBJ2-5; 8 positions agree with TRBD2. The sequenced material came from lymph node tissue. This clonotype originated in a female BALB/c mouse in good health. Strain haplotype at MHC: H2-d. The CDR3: CTCSADWGEDTQYF. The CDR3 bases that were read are TGCACCTGCAGTGCAGACTGGGGGGAAGACACCCAGTAC.